The source of this T cell receptor beta chain is a study of OX40 agonist ivuxolimab in advanced cancers. About the study: With a range of roughly 23 to 90, age averaged about 58 years, and 75% to 90% were male. One hepatocellular carcinoma and a couple of cutaneous melanoma patients partially responded.

In regard to this clone: Its antigen remains unknown.

Study conclusions and caveats: Low normalized T-cell clonal expansion was also seen in some nonresponders.

Repertoires were generated with immunoSEQ multiplex PCR, while TCRdb's copy carries only in-frame clones and drops some. The top ten hold less than 6.5% of the sample, which has about 97,000 clones, roughly nine tenths seen once. The sequences come from CD4+ or CD8+ T cells sorted from blood, collected in a trial of the OX40 agonist ivuxolimab. The receptor comes from an adult with an advanced solid tumor such as melanoma, head and neck, liver or kidney cancer.

As DNA, the CDR3 is TGTGCCAGCAGCTTCCAAACTCCCGGGACAGGCCCGAGCTCTGGAAACACCATATATTTT. Translating gives CASSFQTPGTGPSSGNTIYF. V usage is TRBV7-3 and J usage is TRBJ1-3; 8 bases are shared with TRBD1. After removal of 3 bases from V and 0 bases from J, the junction contained 16 bases not matched to a gene. Germline V gene sequence: CDR1 SGHTA, CDR2 FQGTGA. This CDR3 spans 20 amino acids.